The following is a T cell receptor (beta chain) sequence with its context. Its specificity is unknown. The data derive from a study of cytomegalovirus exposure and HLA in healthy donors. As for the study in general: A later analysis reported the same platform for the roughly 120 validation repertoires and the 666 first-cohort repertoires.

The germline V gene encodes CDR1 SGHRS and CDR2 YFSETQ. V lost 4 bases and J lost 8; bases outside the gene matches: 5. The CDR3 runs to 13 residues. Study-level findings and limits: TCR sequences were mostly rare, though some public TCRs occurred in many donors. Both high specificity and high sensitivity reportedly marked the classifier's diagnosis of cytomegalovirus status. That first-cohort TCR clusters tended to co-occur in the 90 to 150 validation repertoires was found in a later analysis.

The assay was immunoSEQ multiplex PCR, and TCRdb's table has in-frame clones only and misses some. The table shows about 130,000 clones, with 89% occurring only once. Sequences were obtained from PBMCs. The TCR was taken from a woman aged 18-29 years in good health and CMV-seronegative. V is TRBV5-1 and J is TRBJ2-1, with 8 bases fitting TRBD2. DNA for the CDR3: TGCGCCAGCAGCCCAACGGGAGGGGATGAGCAGTTCTTC. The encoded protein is CASSPTGGDEQFF.